These T cell receptor beta chains were read from a single sample in a study of T cell responses to AZD1222 COVID-19 vaccine. Clones were sequenced by immunoSEQ multiplex PCR, and TCRdb holds only the in-frame ones, with some missing. In the table there are about 88,000 clones, around 90% of which are singletons. Here the sequenced sample was peripheral blood, taken on day 0 of MenACWY control vaccination. These receptors all come from an adult in good health. The CDR3 runs from the conserved cysteine through the conserved F or W. The D gene is left open where the match is weak. Some rows have no size entry. The others give once, few or many, or a class for an expanded clone.

j_call	v_call	clone_size	d_call	cdr3_length	cdr3_nt	cdr3_aa
TRBJ2-2	TRBV28	-	-	13	TGTGCCAGCAGTTTAGTGGGTGGCGGGGAGCTGTTTTTT	CASSLVGGGELFF
TRBJ2-7	TRBV2	-	-	14	TGTGCCAGCAGTGATCCCCGGGGTTACGACGAGCAGTACTTC	CASSDPRGYDEQYF
TRBJ1-2	TRBV18	-	-	15	TGTGCCAGCTCACCACAGGGAGCAGCTAACTATGGCTACACCTTC	CASSPQGAANYGYTF
TRBJ1-1	TRBV19	-	-	13	TGTGCCAGTAGTGCCCAGGGAGGGACTGAAGCTTTCTTT	CASSAQGGTEAFF
TRBJ2-7	TRBV7-2	-	-	13	TGTGCCAGCAGAGGCGGGGGCTACTACGAGCAGTACTTC	CASRGGGYYEQYF
TRBJ1-6	TRBV27	-	-	16	TGTGCCAGCAGTTTATCCCGAAGCCTACTTAATTCACCCCTCCACTTT	CASSLSRSLLNSPLHF
TRBJ1-1	TRBV7-9	-	-	16	TGTGCCAGCAGCAACGGGGGGTTGGGAGCAGACACTGAAGCTTTCTTT	CASSNGGLGADTEAFF
TRBJ1-2	TRBV15	-	-	13	TGTGCCACCAGCAGTAACCAGGGCTATGGCTACACCTTC	CATSSNQGYGYTF
TRBJ1-4	TRBV19	-	-	14	TGTGCCAGTAGTATGCTGCAGACTAATGAAAAACTGTTTTTT	CASSMLQTNEKLFF
TRBJ2-5	TRBV4-1	-	-	16	TGCGCCAGCAGCCAAGACGGAGGCGGCACAAGAGAGACCCAGTACTTC	CASSQDGGGTRETQYF
TRBJ2-7	TRBV27	-	-	13	TGTGCCAGCAGCTCGACAGGTTCTTACGAGCAGTACTTC	CASSSTGSYEQYF
TRBJ1-4	TRBV4-3	few	-	15	TGCGCCAGCAGCCAACAACAGGGCCAGAATGAAAAACTGTTTTTT	CASSQQQGQNEKLFF
TRBJ1-1	TRBV19	-	-	14	TGTGCCAGTAGTACTCGACAGCCGAACACTGAAGCTTTCTTT	CASSTRQPNTEAFF
TRBJ2-3	TRBV9	once	-	14	TGTGCCAGCAGCGAGAGGGGTCGCTTGGATACGCAGTATTTT	CASSERGRLDTQYF
TRBJ2-3	TRBV5-8	-	-	15	TGTGCCAGCAAAAAGGGGACTTTAAACACAGATACGCAGTATTTT	CASKKGTLNTDTQYF
TRBJ2-2	TRBV7-3	once	-	13	TGTGCCAGCAGCACACCGAATACCGGGGAGCTGTTTTTT	CASSTPNTGELFF
TRBJ1-4	TRBV6-1	-	-	16	TGTGCCAGCAGTGCATCCGGGGGGGATTTCGGTGAAAAACTGTTTTTT	CASSASGGDFGEKLFF
TRBJ1-4	TRBV28	-	-	14	TGTGCCAGCAGTTTAAGGGGACTTGGAGAAAAACTGTTTTTT	CASSLRGLGEKLFF
TRBJ2-3	TRBV29-1	-	-	13	TGCAGCGTCGGTGGGGTCGGGAAAACTACGCAGTATTTT	CSVGGVGKTTQYF
TRBJ2-2	TRBV27	-	-	16	TGTGCCAGCAGTTTATCGATGGCGGCGAACACCGGGGAGCTGTTTTTT	CASSLSMAANTGELFF
TRBJ2-6	TRBV5-4	-	-	16	TGTGCCAGCAGCTTGCCCGGGGGCGCTCGGGCCAACGTCCTGACTTTC	CASSLPGGARANVLTF
TRBJ1-1	TRBV29-1	-	-	13	TGCAGCTCAAGGACAGACTTGAACACTGAAGCTTTCTTT	CSSRTDLNTEAFF
TRBJ2-1	TRBV5-1	-	-	13	TGCGCCAGCAGCTTGGCCCTAGATACTGAGCAGTTCTTC	CASSLALDTEQFF
TRBJ1-4	TRBV18	once	-	16	TGTGCCAGCTCACCACGGGAGGCCGGGACCGGTGAAAAACTGTTTTTT	CASSPREAGTGEKLFF
TRBJ1-1	TRBV6-5	-	-	15	TGTGCCAGCAGTTACTCGAGTCAGGCCGGCACTGAAGCTTTCTTT	CASSYSSQAGTEAFF
TRBJ1-5	TRBV5-1	-	TRBD1	14	TGCGCCAGCAGCGTTACAGGGGACGGTCAGCCCCAGCATTTT	CASSVTGDGQPQHF
TRBJ1-4	TRBV18	-	-	15	TGTGCCAGCTCACCACTCGGGGGAACTAATGAAAAACTGTTTTTT	CASSPLGGTNEKLFF
TRBJ2-3	TRBV28	-	-	13	TGTGCCAGCGGACTCCCGGTGCCAGATACGCAGTATTTT	CASGLPVPDTQYF
TRBJ2-6	TRBV9	-	-	14	TGTGCCAGCAGCGTCTTACCTGGGGCCAACGTCCTGACTTTC	CASSVLPGANVLTF
TRBJ1-5	TRBV28	once	-	15	TGTGCCAGCAGTTTATTAACACTTAGCAATCAGCCCCAGCATTTT	CASSLLTLSNQPQHF
TRBJ1-5	TRBV19	-	-	16	TGTGCCAGTAGACCGCCCGGGGGTCCAGGCAATCAGCCCCAGCATTTT	CASRPPGGPGNQPQHF
TRBJ2-5	TRBV12-3/TRBV12-4	-	-	13	TGTGCCAGCAGTTTCACAGGGAAAGAGACCCAGTACTTC	CASSFTGKETQYF
TRBJ1-5	TRBV28	-	-	14	TGTGCCAGCAGTATCGGGGGGCGAGGTCAGCCCCAGCATTTT	CASSIGGRGQPQHF
TRBJ1-4	TRBV7-2	once	-	15	TGTGCCAGCAGCAATTGGGGGGGGACTAATGAAAAACTGTTTTTT	CASSNWGGTNEKLFF
TRBJ1-5	TRBV15	once	TRBD1	17	TGTGCCACCAGCAGAGATCTGGGACAGGGTAAGAATCAGCGCCAGCATTTT	CATSRDLGQGKNQRQHF
TRBJ2-1	TRBV28	once	TRBD2	16	TGTGCCACCCGCCCAACGCGACGGGAGGGCTTCGGTGAGCAGTTCTTC	CATRPTRREGFGEQFF
TRBJ2-7	TRBV28	-	TRBD2	12	TGTGCCAGCACGACTAGCGGCTACGAGCAGTACTTC	CASTTSGYEQYF
TRBJ2-7	TRBV10-1	-	TRBD2	18	TGCGCCACCCATCCAATATTTGCGATTAGCGGGAGTGGCTACGAGCAGTACTTC	CATHPIFAISGSGYEQYF
TRBJ2-7	TRBV28	-	TRBD1	13	TGTGCCAGCAGGACAGGGAACGACTACGAGCAGTACTTC	CASRTGNDYEQYF
TRBJ2-2	TRBV29-1	-	-	12	TGCAGCGTTGTTTGGAGGCCCGGGGAGCTGTTTTTT	CSVVWRPGELFF
TRBJ1-1	TRBV10-2	once	TRBD1	15	TGCGCCAGCACTCGGTCGGGGACAGGGGTAACTGAAGCTTTCTTT	CASTRSGTGVTEAFF
TRBJ2-5	TRBV9	-	TRBD2	18	TGTGCCAGCAGCCAAACCCCTAGCGGGAGGGCGAGGGGGGAGACCCAGTACTTC	CASSQTPSGRARGETQYF
TRBJ2-3	TRBV6-5	-	-	14	TGTGCCAGCAGTTTACAGGGTGGTATTGATACGCAGTATTTT	CASSLQGGIDTQYF
TRBJ2-2	TRBV7-9	few	TRBD2	16	TGTGCCAGCAGCTTAATTGGGGGGGCGAACACCGGGGAGCTGTTTTTT	CASSLIGGANTGELFF
TRBJ2-7	TRBV6-2/TRBV6-3	-	-	12	TGTGCCAGCAGTCTGCGTGGATACGAGCAGTACTTC	CASSLRGYEQYF
TRBJ1-3	TRBV5-1	-	-	17	TGCGCCAGCAGCTTTGCGGCCGGGACTGCCACTGGAAACACCATATATTTT	CASSFAAGTATGNTIYF
TRBJ2-2	TRBV3-1/TRBV3-2	-	-	14	TGTGCCAGCAGCCACCCAGGGATCACCGGGGAGCTGTTTTTT	CASSHPGITGELFF
TRBJ2-1	TRBV28	once	-	13	TGTGCCAGCATCGACGGGACCTACAATGAGCAGTTCTTC	CASIDGTYNEQFF
TRBJ2-2	TRBV11-2	-	-	15	TGTGCCAGCAGCTTGGGCACCGCGAACACCGGGGAGCTGTTTTTT	CASSLGTANTGELFF
TRBJ2-7	TRBV7-6	-	-	14	TGTGCCAGCAGCCCTAGTTGGAGCTCCTACGAGCAGTACTTC	CASSPSWSSYEQYF
TRBJ2-5	TRBV7-9	-	-	15	TGTGCCAGCAGCTTAGCGGGGGGAACGGAAGAGACCCAGTACTTC	CASSLAGGTEETQYF
TRBJ1-5	TRBV4-3	-	-	13	TGCGCCAGCAGCTTACGCCCAGGGGCTCCCCAGCATTTT	CASSLRPGAPQHF
TRBJ1-2	TRBV6-6	-	TRBD1	13	TGTGCCAGCAGTCGACAGGGGGCGGGTGGCTACACCTTC	CASSRQGAGGYTF
TRBJ1-6	TRBV10-3	-	TRBD1	15	TGTGCCATCAGCAAGGGACAGGGAGTATGGTCACCCCTCCACTTT	CAISKGQGVWSPLHF
TRBJ2-7	TRBV7-2	-	-	15	TGTGCCAGCAGCTTCTCGAGGGACACCTCCTACGAGCAGTACTTC	CASSFSRDTSYEQYF
TRBJ2-5	TRBV4-3	-	-	17	TGCGCCAGCAGCCAAGGAGCCGGGACGGGGTACCAAGAGACCCAGTACTTC	CASSQGAGTGYQETQYF
TRBJ2-5	TRBV5-1	-	-	14	TGCGCCAGCAGCTCCATGGACCAGGAAGAGACCCAGTACTTC	CASSSMDQEETQYF